These 12 T cell receptor beta chains were sequenced from one sample in a study of human T cells and chemical hapten exposure. TCRdb re-called the RACE reads through MiXCR, storing one row per CDR3 protein. The sample holds 95,000 to 150,000 distinct CDR3 sequences, roughly 10% seen once. Time point described: patch test 3, about 24 weeks after DPC sensitization. Treatment reported: therapeutic diphenylcyclopropenone sensitization with weekly scalp DPC. The material was whole blood, obtained in connection with sensitization to the hapten diphenylcyclopropenone (DPC). The origin of the receptors is a woman aged 45 to 65 with alopecia areata. Some clones in this sample may be carry-over from other donors' samples.

The V call is TRBV9, the J call TRBJ2-3; D not certain. Trimming removed 4 bases at V and 0 bases at J, with 12 bases between. From germline, CDR1 is SGDLS and CDR2 YYNGEE. The CDR3 contains 15 residues. DNA of the CDR3: TGTGCCAGCAGCCCACCAGCAGAGAGCACAGATACGCAGTATTTT. It yields the protein CASSPPAESTDTQYF.

Many counts were recorded for this clonotype. V and J are TRBV11-2 and TRBJ2-6; D is ambiguous. V lost 8 bases, J lost 4 bases, and 6 bases lay in between. The CDR3 has 12 amino acids. The germline gives CDR1 SGHAT, CDR2 FQNNGV. CDR3 coding DNA: TGTGCCAGCGGGGTCGGGGCCAACGTCCTGACTTTC. It codes for CASGVGANVLTF.

The chain combines TRBV11-2 with TRBJ2-1; TRBD2 might be the D (5 bases). V dropped 0 bases and J dropped 3 bases, with 9 bases sitting between them. Germline CDR1 is SGHAT and CDR2 is FQNNGV. The CDR3 consists of 15 residues. The DNA of the CDR3 is TGTGCCAGCAGCTTAGAGGCGGGTTTCTACAATGAGCAGTTCTTC. Its translation is CASSLEAGFYNEQFF. Drawing the rest from reference TRBV11-2 and TRBJ2-1, the complete variable domain is EAGVAQSPRYKIIEKRQSVAFWCNPISGHATLYWYQQILGQGPKLLIQFQNNGVVDDSQLPKDRFSAERLKGVDSTLKIQPAKLEDSAVYLCASSLEAGFYNEQFFGPGTRLTVL.

This clonotype was seen a single time. This sequence joins TRBV7-8 and TRBJ2-7; D remains ambiguous. The CDR3 runs 13 residues. Trimming stripped 5 bases from V and 2 bases from J, with 10 bases between. Germline CDR1 SGHVS, CDR2 FQNEAQ. As DNA, the CDR3 is TGTGCCAGCAGCATCGACGGCCCCTACGAGCAGTACTTC. Protein sequence: CASSIDGPYEQYF.

Many counts were recorded for this clonotype. The rearrangement links TRBV24-1 to TRBJ2-1; no firm D call. The CDR3 covers 11 residues. Trimming took 7 bases from V and 7 from J, leaving 7 bases between them. Germline CDR1 KGHDR, CDR2 SFDVKD. The chain's CDR3 is CATSYGNEQFF. CDR3 in DNA: TGTGCCACCAGCTACGGGAATGAGCAGTTCTTC.

This clonotype was seen only a few times. The chain is built from TRBV6-1 and TRBJ1-3, with D perhaps TRBD1 (6 bases). The CDR3 contains 16 residues. The germline V gene encodes CDR1 MNHNS and CDR2 SASEGT. Trimming removed 7 bases at V and 3 bases at J, with 19 bases between. CDR3: CASTEIYRADGNTIYF. CDR3 DNA sequence: TGTGCCAGCACCGAAATTTACAGGGCTGATGGAAACACCATATATTTT.

This clonotype appeared many times. V is TRBV9 and J is TRBJ1-3; 9 bases fit TRBD1. The germline gives CDR1 SGDLS, CDR2 YYNGEE. The CDR3 sequence is 14 residues long. Trimming cost V 0 bases and J 9 bases; bases outside gene matches: 4. CDR3 residues: CASSVEQGATTIYF. CDR3 bases: TGTGCCAGCAGCGTAGAACAGGGGGCGACCACCATATATTTT.

This clonotype was observed at least ten times. The genes are TRBV20-1 and TRBJ2-3, with D perhaps TRBD1 (5 bases). The germline V and J ends were trimmed by 3 bases and 5 bases, with 12 bases remaining between them. Per germline, CDR1 DFQATT and CDR2 SNEGSKA (reference sequence). The CDR3 length is 13 residues. As DNA, the CDR3 is TGCAGTGCTAGGCGGCAGGGTAAAGATACGCAGTATTTT. It encodes CSARRQGKDTQYF.

V and J are TRBV5-1 and TRBJ2-5, with D possibly matching TRBD2 (6 bases). Trimming took 5 bases from V and 5 from J, leaving 13 bases between them. Germline V gene sequence: CDR1 SGHRS, CDR2 YFSETQ. CDR3 size: 13 residues. CDR3 bases: TGCGCCAGCAGACCCGCAGGGAGGGAGACCCAGTACTTC. Translation gives CASRPAGRETQYF.

The chain has TRBV28 and TRBJ1-6, with a tentative D call TRBD1 (6 bases). CDR1 and CDR2 (germline): MDHEN, SYDVKM. V was cut by 8 bases and J by 9 bases, with 11 bases left in between. This CDR3 has 12 amino acids. The DNA of the CDR3 is TGTGCCAGCCAAACAGGGATTTCACCCCTCCACTTT. Its protein product is CASQTGISPLHF. Complete variable domain (other parts from reference TRBV28 and TRBJ1-6): DVKVTQSSRYLVKRTGEKVFLECVQDMDHENMFWYRQDPGLGLRLIYFSYDVKMKEKGDIPEGYSVSREKKERFSLILESASTNQTSMYLCASQTGISPLHFGNGTRLTVT.

This clonotype has more than one count but fewer than ten. The genes are TRBV29-1 and TRBJ2-3; 12 bases agree with TRBD1. Per germline, CDR1 SQVTM and CDR2 ANQGSEA. The CDR3 totals 16 residues. The ends lost 5 bases at V and 3 bases at J; junction bases unmatched: 9. CDR3 sequence (DNA): TGCAGCGTTTCCGGGACAGGGGGCTGGATGACAGATACGCAGTATTTT. It encodes CSVSGTGGWMTDTQYF.

On this clonotype: One junction end disagrees with the germline gene, perhaps due to a read error. This rearrangement joins TRBV28 to TRBJ2-7; maybe TRBD2 (6 bases). The CDR3 is made up of 13 amino acids. Germline CDR1 reads MDHEN; CDR2 reads SYDVKM. CDR3 in DNA: TGTGCCAGCAGACCCCCGGGACTCTACGATCAGTACTTC. This codes for CASRPPGLYDQYF.